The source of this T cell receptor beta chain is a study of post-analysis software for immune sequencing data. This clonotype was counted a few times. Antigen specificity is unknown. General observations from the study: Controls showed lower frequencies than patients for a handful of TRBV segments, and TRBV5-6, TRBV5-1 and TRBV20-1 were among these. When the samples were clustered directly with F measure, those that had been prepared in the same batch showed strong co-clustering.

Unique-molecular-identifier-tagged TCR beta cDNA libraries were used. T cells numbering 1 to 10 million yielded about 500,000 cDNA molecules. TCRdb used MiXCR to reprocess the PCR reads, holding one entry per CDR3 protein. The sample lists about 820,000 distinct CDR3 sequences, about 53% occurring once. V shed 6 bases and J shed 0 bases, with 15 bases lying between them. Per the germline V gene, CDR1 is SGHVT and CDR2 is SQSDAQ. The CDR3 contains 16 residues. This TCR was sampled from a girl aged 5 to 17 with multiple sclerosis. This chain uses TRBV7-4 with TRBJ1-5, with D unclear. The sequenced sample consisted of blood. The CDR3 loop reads CASRLGPLNSNQPQHF. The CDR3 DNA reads TGTGCCAGCAGGCTAGGACCTTTGAATAGCAATCAGCCCCAGCATTTT.